This TCR beta chain was retrieved from a study of blood T cell repertoires in COVID-19 (TCRdb year 2020). Concerning the study at large: Collaborator samples came from the United States, Italy and Spain and covered acute and convalescent phases of COVID-19. The repertoires were made available in a free public database intended to serve as a resource for research on the immune response to SARS-CoV-2. Subjects who had been exposed to COVID-19, were actively infected with it, or had recovered from it provided the deeply sampled blood TCRbeta repertoires that made up the dataset. The prospective study material was composed of cDNA or gDNA derived from T cells, B-cell-depleted T cells, or PBMCs. Nearly every sample came with metadata listing a de-identified subject ID, COVID-19 status, age in years and sex. Samples were obtained from the ongoing ImmuneRACE study (first 160 participants) and from over a thousand subjects provided by 6 global collaborators. Where available, HLA class I and class II types were obtained from metadata supplied by the sample provider rather than from assay-based typing. Study-wide conclusions, independent of this receptor: The amount of clinical and demographic metadata varied by source and participant and was provided uncurated.

Participants in the prospective study were enrolled through a virtual design, were aged roughly 18 to 95 years, and lived in approximately 25 United States geographic areas. Cohort assignment in the prospective study relied on participant-reported clinical history from a screening survey and a study questionnaire. Exposed participants had been in contact with someone with a PCR-confirmed or clinician-diagnosed COVID-19 case within 2 weeks of study entry. Each participant in the prospective study had whole blood, serum and a nasopharyngeal or oropharyngeal swab collected by mobile phlebotomists. Participants in the prospective study had the option to provide additional blood draws and questionnaires over a roughly 2-month period. Prospective study blood samples were shipped either frozen or at room temperature before DNA extraction. From the cysteine through the phenylalanine, the CDR3 covers 16 amino acids. Only CDR3 DNA is held: 48 bases, read in frame from base 1. The junction shows trimming of 3 bases on V and 5 bases on J, plus 19 bases between the germline ends. CDR1 SGHAT and CDR2 FQNNGV are derived from the germline V gene.

TCRbeta CDR3 regions were amplified from genomic DNA using the immunoSEQ Assay, a bias-controlled multiplex PCR. In the paper's pipeline: Nucleated cell counts per sample were estimated from amplification of reference gene primers within the assay. Sequence reads were collapsed and filtered to measure the absolute abundance of every unique TCRbeta CDR3 rearrangement. For each sample, productive Simpson clonality was calculated by taking the square root of Simpson's diversity index across productive rearrangements. TCRdb re-hosts the immuneACCESS table, in-frame sequences only. Its copies lack some clones; in the studies checked, an unresolved V gene accounts for under half of them, and the cause for the rest is not known. V, J and clone size are those of that table, while D and trimming were read from the DNA. This sample has around 400,000 clones in its table, and around nine tenths of those were observed once. The ten largest make up less than 1.5% of the sample.

To note about this clone: No antigen is known for it. No much larger clonotype is one base removed from it; base qualities were not supplied.

The TCR originated in a woman younger than 35 who had been exposed to COVID-19. What was sequenced was PBMCs or T cells enriched from blood (not recorded which). Recombination joined TRBV11-2 with TRBJ1-1; no D segment can be confidently identified. The DNA sequence is as follows: TGTGCCAGCAGCTTCCCCACTTCGGGTTATAAGACTGAAGCTTTCTTT. It specifies CASSFPTSGYKTEAFF.